The rows below give T cell receptor beta chains drawn from one sample of a study of blood T cells in healthy people across ages. TCRdb reanalysed the 5' RACE reads using MiXCR and keeps one entry per CDR3 protein. Of roughly 730,000 distinct CDR3 sequences in the sample, 56% were seen once. Sequenced: blood. These receptors were taken from a middle-aged man in good health. Each CDR3 is given with its conserved first and last residue. The size field is filled for only some rows; it gives once, few, many or a size class.

clone size	V gene	J gene	CDR3 protein
few	TRBV7-6	TRBJ1-2	CASSVTGNYGYTF
few	TRBV29-1	TRBJ2-3	CSDSGTGGTTDTQYF
.	TRBV6-5	TRBJ2-1	CASSFQKPPSYNEQFF
many	TRBV12-3/TRBV12-4	TRBJ1-2	CASSSGVDYGYTF
few	TRBV5-1	TRBJ2-1	CASSLGAGGAYNEQFF
.	TRBV12-3/TRBV12-4	TRBJ1-2	CATRSRQLYGYTF
.	TRBV5-1	TRBJ1-2	CASSPASKPGQGYGYTF
few	TRBV27	TRBJ2-5	CASSLLASGEQYF
.	TRBV4-3	TRBJ2-7	CASSQMGQGDNEQYF
.	TRBV9	TRBJ2-1	CASSDSGPYNEQFF
once	TRBV6-2/TRBV6-3	.	CASSYNRDSSYNEQYF
.	TRBV9	TRBJ2-4	CASSRDRATGEQYF
.	TRBV20-1	TRBJ2-7	CSAEDAPRQYF
.	TRBV5-1	TRBJ2-1	CASSWFRGRDEQFF
.	TRBV20-1	TRBJ1-2	CSARDTGTGSFGYTF
.	TRBV7-2	TRBJ2-2	CASSLRGGGNTGELFF
.	TRBV10-3	TRBJ2-7	CAGRRDRGNDEQYF
.	TRBV7-9	TRBJ2-5	CAGSLAGDFGLQYF
.	TRBV27	TRBJ1-1	CASSTLTFMNTEAFF
.	TRBV29-1	.	CSVAKSSYNEQYF
.	TRBV20-1	TRBJ1-2	CSARARDGRSGGYTF
.	TRBV7-9	TRBJ1-2	CASSLGTGRATYYGYTF
.	TRBV27	TRBJ2-1	CASTMGAGVGWNEQFF
.	TRBV20-1	.	CNARDPLSGGEQYF
.	TRBV4-1	TRBJ1-1	CASSSPTGRNTEAFF
few	TRBV28	TRBJ2-7	CASSLRQGRGYEQYF
.	TRBV7-2	TRBJ2-5	CASSPSAGGRETQYF
.	TRBV24-1	TRBJ1-5	CATSESEAGNQPQHF
.	TRBV20-1	TRBJ2-1	CSARDFDGGAEEQFF
.	TRBV2	TRBJ2-4	CASSEPLKGDIQYF
.	TRBV6-5	TRBJ2-7	CANSAGLLGEQYF
.	TRBV6-5	.	CASSFDRGGSYEQYF
.	TRBV24-1	TRBJ2-5	CATSDSGLAEETQYF
.	TRBV5-1	TRBJ2-1	CASSSNRVVSYNEQFF
few	TRBV20-1	TRBJ2-3	CSATPSGLTLTPYTQYF
.	TRBV6-2/TRBV6-3	TRBJ2-7	CASSYGDRARYEQYF
few	TRBV4-3	TRBJ2-2	CASSQDALGANTGELFF
.	TRBV4-2	TRBJ2-5	CASSQLWDQETQYF
few	TRBV20-1	TRBJ2-7	CSARDGEGIYEQYF
.	TRBV6-5	TRBJ2-3	CASSLGRGGGTDTQYF
.	TRBV7-9	TRBJ2-1	CASSLLLVDEQFF
few	TRBV5-1	TRBJ2-5	CASSPGDTGTQYF
.	TRBV10-3	TRBJ2-5	CAGRRGTQYF
.	TRBV4-1	TRBJ2-1	CASSQVGLAANNEQFF